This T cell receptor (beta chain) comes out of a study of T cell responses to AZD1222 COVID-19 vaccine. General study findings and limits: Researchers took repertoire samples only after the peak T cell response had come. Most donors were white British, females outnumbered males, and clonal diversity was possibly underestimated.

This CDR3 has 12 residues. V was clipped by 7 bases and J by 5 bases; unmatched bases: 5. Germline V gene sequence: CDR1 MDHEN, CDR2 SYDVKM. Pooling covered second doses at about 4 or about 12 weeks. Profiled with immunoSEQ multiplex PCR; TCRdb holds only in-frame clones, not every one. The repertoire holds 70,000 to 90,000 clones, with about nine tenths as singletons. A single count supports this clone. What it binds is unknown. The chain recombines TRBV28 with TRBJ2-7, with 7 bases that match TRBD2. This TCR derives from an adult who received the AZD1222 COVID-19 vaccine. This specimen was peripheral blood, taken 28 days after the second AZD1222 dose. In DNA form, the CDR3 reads TGTGCCAGCAATACTGGGAGGGACGAGCAGTACTTC. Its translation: CASNTGRDEQYF.